These T cell receptor beta chains were read from a single sample in a study of blood T cell repertoires in COVID-19. Repertoires were generated with immunoSEQ multiplex PCR, while TCRdb's copy carries only in-frame clones and drops some. The sample contains fewer than 90,000 clones, 76% of which appear only once. Source material: peripheral blood. These TCRs come from a man aged 55 to 70 with COVID-19, enrolled during active disease. Each CDR3 is given with its conserved first and last residue. The D gene is left open where the match is weak. Size tells how often a clone was seen (once, few, many) or the class of an expanded clone, and some rows leave it out.

D gene | clone size | J gene | V gene | CDR3 DNA | CDR3 protein
TRBD1 | . | TRBJ1-4 | TRBV6-7 | TGTGCCAGCAGCCGGGGAGGACAGGGAAATGAAAAACTGTTTTTT | CASSRGGQGNEKLFF
TRBD1 | . | TRBJ2-1 | TRBV3-1/TRBV3-2 | TGTGCCAGCAGCCATGGACAGGGTAATAGGAATGAGCAGTTCTTC | CASSHGQGNRNEQFF
. | . | TRBJ2-5 | TRBV7-3 | TGTGCCAGCAGCCCCGGGTGGGTAGGAGGGACCCAGTACTTC | CASSPGWVGGTQYF
. | . | TRBJ1-1 | TRBV14 | TGTGCCAGCAGCCAGGGCAGCCCGCGGGACACTGAAGCTTTCTTT | CASSQGSPRDTEAFF
. | . | TRBJ1-3 | TRBV30 | TGTGCCAGCACAGTTGCTTACGGAAACACCATATATTTT | CASTVAYGNTIYF
TRBD2 | . | TRBJ2-3 | TRBV30 | TGTGCCTGGAACCCGAAAGCGGGAGGGGCCACAGATACGCAGTATTTT | CAWNPKAGGATDTQYF
. | . | TRBJ2-1 | TRBV6-6 | TGTGCCAGCGCCCCCGGGTCTAACGCCAATGAGCAGTTCTTC | CASAPGSNANEQFF
. | . | TRBJ2-5 | TRBV24-1 | TGTGCCACCAGTGATTTAGGGGGTGGAGAGACCCAGTACTTC | CATSDLGGGETQYF
TRBD1 | once | TRBJ2-7 | TRBV9 | TGTGCCAGCAGCGTAGATGGGACAGGGGCGTACGAGCAGTACTTC | CASSVDGTGAYEQYF
TRBD1 | . | TRBJ1-5 | TRBV18 | TGTGCCAGCTCATCTCGACAGGGCAATAGCAATCAGCCCCAGCATTTT | CASSSRQGNSNQPQHF
TRBD1 | many | TRBJ2-3 | TRBV10-3 | TGTGCCATCAGCACAGGACAGGGCGGCACAGATACGCAGTATTTT | CAISTGQGGTDTQYF
TRBD2 | few | TRBJ2-5 | TRBV5-3 | TGTGCCAGAAGCACCGTACGAAGCGGGAGGGGGATAGAGACCCAGTACTTC | CARSTVRSGRGIETQYF
. | . | TRBJ1-2 | TRBV28 | TGTGCCAGCAGTTCGGGACTGGGACGGACCTATGGCTACACCTTC | CASSSGLGRTYGYTF
TRBD1 | . | TRBJ2-5 | TRBV29-1 | TGCAGCACTAGACAGGGAGTGGAGACCCAGTACTTC | CSTRQGVETQYF
. | . | TRBJ2-2 | TRBV4-1 | TGCGCCAGCAGCCACTTGATAGACACCGGGGAGCTGTTTTTT | CASSHLIDTGELFF
. | . | TRBJ1-5 | TRBV6-6 | TGTGCCAGCAGGCCCCAGGGAAGTCAGCCCCAGCATTTT | CASRPQGSQPQHF
. | . | TRBJ1-2 | TRBV7-9 | TGTGCCAGCAGCTTAGCGGGCCAGGGCCTCTATGGCTACACCTTC | CASSLAGQGLYGYTF
. | . | TRBJ2-7 | TRBV11-3 | TGTGCCAGCAGCGTTTATGGGAGCTACGAGCAGTACTTC | CASSVYGSYEQYF
. | . | TRBJ1-1 | TRBV28 | TGTGCCAGCAGTTTCTTGCAGGGCGGCACTGAAGCTTTCTTT | CASSFLQGGTEAFF
. | . | TRBJ2-7 | TRBV19 | TGTGCCAGTAGTACGGACTTTTACGAGCAGTACTTC | CASSTDFYEQYF
. | . | TRBJ2-1 | TRBV29-1 | TGCAGCGCAGCCCGGAGCTCCTACAATGAGCAGTTCTTC | CSAARSSYNEQFF
. | . | TRBJ1-3 | TRBV7-7 | TGTGCCAGCAGCCCTGGTTCTAGCTCTGGAAACACCATATATTTT | CASSPGSSSGNTIYF
. | . | TRBJ1-2 | TRBV13 | TGTGCCAGCAGCCTATTGAACGGACAGAATGGCTACACCTTC | CASSLLNGQNGYTF
. | . | TRBJ2-2 | TRBV2 | TGTGCCAGGGCAAAAAGAACCGGGGAGCTGTTTTTT | CARAKRTGELFF
. | . | TRBJ1-4 | TRBV28 | TGTGCCAGCAGTACCCACAGCTCTAATGAGGAAAAACTGTTTTTT | CASSTHSSNEEKLFF
. | . | TRBJ2-7 | TRBV19 | TGTGCCAGTAGTATAAGAGGGGAGCAGTACTTC | CASSIRGEQYF
TRBD1 | . | TRBJ1-3 | TRBV28 | TGTGCCAGCAGTTCGACGTGGGACAGCTCTGGAAACACCATATATTTT | CASSSTWDSSGNTIYF
TRBD2 | . | TRBJ2-1 | TRBV24-1 | TGTGCCACCAGTGAGTTGGGACTAGCGGCCAACAATGAGCAGTTCTTC | CATSELGLAANNEQFF
TRBD2 | . | TRBJ2-2 | TRBV30 | TGTGCCTGGAGTCGGCTAGCGGGGGGTACCGGGGAGCTGTTTTTT | CAWSRLAGGTGELFF
. | . | TRBJ2-7 | TRBV28 | TGTGCCGCCGCTCACGGGGGAGAGGGAAACGAGCAGTACTTC | CAAAHGGEGNEQYF
. | few | TRBJ2-1 | TRBV29-1 | TGCAGCGTTGAATTCTACAACCGGGACTCATACAATGAGCAGTTCTTC | CSVEFYNRDSYNEQFF
TRBD1 | once | TRBJ1-1 | TRBV18 | TGTGCCAGCTCACCTGTGCGGGACAGGGCAATATCAGCTTTCTTT | CASSPVRDRAISAFF
TRBD1 | few | TRBJ2-1 | TRBV4-1 | TGCGCCAGCAGCCCCGCGGGACAGGGGGCCTCCAATGAGCAGTTCTTC | CASSPAGQGASNEQFF
TRBD2 | . | TRBJ2-1 | TRBV10-2 | TGCGCCAGCAGTGTAGCGGGCTCCTACAATGAGCAGTTCTTC | CASSVAGSYNEQFF
. | . | TRBJ1-5 | TRBV29-1 | TGCAGCGTTGAGGTCGGGGAAAATCAGCCCCAGCATTTT | CSVEVGENQPQHF
. | . | TRBJ1-2 | TRBV12-3/TRBV12-4 | TGTGCCAGCAGCATAGTGAATTCTTATGGCTACACCTTC | CASSIVNSYGYTF
. | . | TRBJ2-2 | TRBV24-1 | TGTGCCACCAGTGATTTGGCAGGGCGCGGCACCGGGGAGCTGTTTTTT | CATSDLAGRGTGELFF
. | . | TRBJ2-5 | TRBV9 | TGTGCCAGCAGCGCTGGACTGTATCAAGAGACCCAGTACTTC | CASSAGLYQETQYF
. | . | TRBJ2-2 | TRBV3-1/TRBV3-2 | TGTGCCAGCAATCCAGGGGCCCCCGGGGAGCTGTTTTTT | CASNPGAPGELFF
TRBD2 | . | TRBJ2-2 | TRBV4-1 | TGCGCCAGCAGCCCGGGAGGGCGGGGGGGCTTTGGCGGGGAGCTGTTTTTT | CASSPGGRGGFGGELFF
. | . | TRBJ2-1 | TRBV7-6 | TGTGCCAGCAGCCATCCTGGGGGCGAGCAGTTCTTC | CASSHPGGEQFF
TRBD1 | . | TRBJ2-7 | TRBV9 | TGTGCCAGCAGCGTTGGGACAGCAGACCGGGAGCAGTACTTC | CASSVGTADREQYF
TRBD2 | few | TRBJ2-7 | TRBV30 | TGTGCCTGGGGGTGGGAGGGCGAGCAGTACTTC | CAWGWEGEQYF
. | . | TRBJ2-3 | TRBV23-1 | TGCGCCATCCAGGGAGGTCCTAGCACAGATACGCAGTATTTT | CAIQGGPSTDTQYF
. | few | TRBJ2-1 | TRBV12-3/TRBV12-4 | TGTGCCAGCGCGGCTAACCGCTGGAATGAGCAGTTCTTC | CASAANRWNEQFF
. | . | TRBJ2-3 | TRBV28 | TGTGCCAGCAGCCTCTGGTCAGATTCCGATACGCAGTATTTT | CASSLWSDSDTQYF
TRBD2 | . | TRBJ2-1 | TRBV3-1/TRBV3-2 | TGTGCCAGCAGCCATGGACTAGCGGGGGGGCTTTATGAGCAGTTCTTC | CASSHGLAGGLYEQFF
. | . | TRBJ1-3 | TRBV10-2 | TGCGCCAGCAGCGCTGACAGGCCCTCTGGAAACACCATATATTTT | CASSADRPSGNTIYF
TRBD1 | . | TRBJ2-7 | TRBV19 | TGTGCCAGTAGCCCCCCGACAGGGCGGGAGCAGTACTTC | CASSPPTGREQYF